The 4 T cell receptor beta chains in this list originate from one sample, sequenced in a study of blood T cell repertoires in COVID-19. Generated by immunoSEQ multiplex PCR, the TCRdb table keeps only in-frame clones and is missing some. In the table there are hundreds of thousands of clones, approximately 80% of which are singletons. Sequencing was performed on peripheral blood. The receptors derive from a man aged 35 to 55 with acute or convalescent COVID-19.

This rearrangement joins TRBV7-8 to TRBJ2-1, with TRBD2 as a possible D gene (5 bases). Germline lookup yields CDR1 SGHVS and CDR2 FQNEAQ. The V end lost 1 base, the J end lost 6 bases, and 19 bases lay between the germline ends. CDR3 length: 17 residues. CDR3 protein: CASSLERWLVLANEQFF. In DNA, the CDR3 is TGTGCCAGCAGCTTAGAGCGGTGGCTAGTGCTTGCCAATGAGCAGTTCTTC.

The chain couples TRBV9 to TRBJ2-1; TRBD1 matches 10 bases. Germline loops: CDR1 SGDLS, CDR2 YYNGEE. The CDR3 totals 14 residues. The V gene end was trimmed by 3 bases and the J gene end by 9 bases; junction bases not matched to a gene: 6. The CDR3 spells CASSATGGFVEQFF. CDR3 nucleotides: TGTGCCAGCAGCGCGACAGGGGGCTTTGTTGAGCAGTTCTTC.

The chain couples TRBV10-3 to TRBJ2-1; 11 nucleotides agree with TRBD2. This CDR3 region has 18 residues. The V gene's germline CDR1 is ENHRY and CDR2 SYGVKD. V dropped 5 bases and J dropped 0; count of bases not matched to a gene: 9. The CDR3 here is CAISPSSGTSGSYNEQFF. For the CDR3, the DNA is TGTGCCATCAGTCCTTCCTCCGGGACTAGCGGCTCCTACAATGAGCAGTTCTTC.

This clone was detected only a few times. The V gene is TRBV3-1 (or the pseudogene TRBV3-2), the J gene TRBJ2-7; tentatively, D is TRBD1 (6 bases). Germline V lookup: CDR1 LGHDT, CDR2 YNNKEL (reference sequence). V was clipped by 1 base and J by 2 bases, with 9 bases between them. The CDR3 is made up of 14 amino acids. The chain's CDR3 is CASSQGTEPYEQYF. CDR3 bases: TGTGCCAGCAGCCAAGGGACAGAACCCTACGAGCAGTACTTC.